This T cell receptor beta chain was observed in a study of cytomegalovirus exposure and HLA in healthy donors. Regarding the study as a whole: Relative to the approximately 660-donor mean, N-insertions were reportedly fewer in an Asian-associated ancestry cluster in a later analysis. The authors enumerated 150 to 200 TCR beta chains as linked to cytomegalovirus. Most TCR sequences showed up rarely, but some public TCRs showed up in many donors.

The study ran its PCR with 60 Vbeta and 13 Jbeta primers. Some clones are missing from TCRdb's copy, which holds only in-frame ones; the method was immunoSEQ multiplex PCR. The sample carries fewer than 250,000 clones, around 75% recorded once. Germline V lookup: CDR1 SGHDT, CDR2 YYEEEE. The CDR3 has 15 amino acids. J was trimmed by 4 bases and V by 4 bases; bases with no gene match: 8. About this clone itself: Its specificity is not known.

This chain joins TRBV5-6 and TRBJ2-7; 10 bases agree with TRBD2. The material sequenced was PBMCs. The receptor's source is a male donor in good health and CMV-seropositive. CDR3 protein: CASSLGGSGGYEQYF. The CDR3 nucleotides read TGTGCCAGCAGCCTGGGGGGTAGCGGGGGGTACGAGCAGTACTTC. The entire variable domain, with the rest obtained from reference TRBV5-6 and TRBJ2-7, is as follows: DAGVTQSPTHLIKTRGQQVTLRCSPKSGHDTVSWYQQALGQGPQFIFQYYEEEERQRGNFPDRFSGHQFPNYSSELNVNALLLGDSALYLCASSLGGSGGYEQYFGPGTRLTVT.